This entry concerns a single T cell receptor beta chain. This entry belongs to a study of blood T cell repertoires in COVID-19. The wider study: Nucleic acid was either cDNA or gDNA, and it came from T cells, B-cell-depleted T cells, or PBMCs.

V was trimmed by 0 bases and J by 7 bases, leaving 10 bases between them. CDR3 length: 13 residues. Germline lookup yields CDR1 SGHTA and CDR2 FQGTGA. Sequencing was performed with immunoSEQ multiplex PCR; in TCRdb, only in-frame clones are kept and a portion is missing. The data contain about 62,000 clones, about four fifths of them seen just once; the ten biggest clones take up roughly 6%. The clonotype comes from a human donor in a cohort sampled during active COVID-19. Material for sequencing was peripheral blood. The V gene is TRBV7-3, the J gene TRBJ2-7; D may be TRBD2 (6 bases). This chain's CDR3 is CASSLTRAGEQYF. DNA of the CDR3: TGTGCCAGCAGCTTAACAAGGGCGGGGGAGCAGTACTTC.